A single sample gave rise to the 4 T cell receptor beta chains below, sequenced in a study of blood T cell repertoires in COVID-19. Only in-frame clones appear in the TCRdb table, and some are missing; sequencing was by immunoSEQ multiplex PCR. The data show some 78,000 clones, roughly nine tenths seen once. Sequencing was carried out using peripheral blood. These receptors came from a woman older than 75 with active or convalescent COVID-19.

V is TRBV28 and J is TRBJ2-7, with a tentative D call TRBD1 (5 bases). V was shortened by 6 bases and J by 2 bases, with 11 bases between the two germline ends. CDR1 MDHEN and CDR2 SYDVKM come from the germline V gene. The CDR3 loop spans 13 amino acids. The chain's CDR3 is CASRDGHTYEQYF. CDR3 bases: TGTGCCAGCAGGGATGGACACACCTACGAGCAGTACTTC.

This chain links TRBV24-1 with TRBJ2-7, with a weak D call TRBD2 (7 bases). Per germline, CDR1 KGHDR and CDR2 SFDVKD. Deletions cut 6 bases from V and 6 bases from J, with 17 bases between. This CDR3 is 14 amino acids long. The CDR3 is CATSLGGGSFEQYF. The CDR3 bases are TGTGCCACCAGTCTCGGCGGGGGCTCTTTCGAGCAGTACTTC.

The rearrangement uses TRBV5-5 and TRBJ2-7; 13 nucleotides align to TRBD2. The CDR3 covers 17 residues. Looked up from germline, CDR1 is SGHKS and CDR2 is YYEKEE (reference sequence). With 0 bases clipped from V and 2 bases from J, the junction kept 5 bases outside the gene matches. In DNA, the CDR3 is TGTGCCAGCAGCTTGGGGGCGGGGACTAGCGGGACCTACGAGCAGTACTTC. Its translation is CASSLGAGTSGTYEQYF.

The chain couples TRBV11-2 to TRBJ2-5; possibly TRBD1 for D (5 bases). Germline lookup yields CDR1 SGHAT and CDR2 FQNNGV. This CDR3 has 13 amino acids. Trimming pared 2 bases from V and 5 bases from J, leaving 9 bases between. In nucleotides, the CDR3 is TGTGCCAGCAGCTTACAGGGATCGGAGACCCAGTACTTC. It translates to CASSLQGSETQYF. The full variable domain, rest sourced from reference TRBV11-2 and TRBJ2-5, is EAGVAQSPRYKIIEKRQSVAFWCNPISGHATLYWYQQILGQGPKLLIQFQNNGVVDDSQLPKDRFSAERLKGVDSTLKIQPAKLEDSAVYLCASSLQGSETQYFGPGTRLLVL.